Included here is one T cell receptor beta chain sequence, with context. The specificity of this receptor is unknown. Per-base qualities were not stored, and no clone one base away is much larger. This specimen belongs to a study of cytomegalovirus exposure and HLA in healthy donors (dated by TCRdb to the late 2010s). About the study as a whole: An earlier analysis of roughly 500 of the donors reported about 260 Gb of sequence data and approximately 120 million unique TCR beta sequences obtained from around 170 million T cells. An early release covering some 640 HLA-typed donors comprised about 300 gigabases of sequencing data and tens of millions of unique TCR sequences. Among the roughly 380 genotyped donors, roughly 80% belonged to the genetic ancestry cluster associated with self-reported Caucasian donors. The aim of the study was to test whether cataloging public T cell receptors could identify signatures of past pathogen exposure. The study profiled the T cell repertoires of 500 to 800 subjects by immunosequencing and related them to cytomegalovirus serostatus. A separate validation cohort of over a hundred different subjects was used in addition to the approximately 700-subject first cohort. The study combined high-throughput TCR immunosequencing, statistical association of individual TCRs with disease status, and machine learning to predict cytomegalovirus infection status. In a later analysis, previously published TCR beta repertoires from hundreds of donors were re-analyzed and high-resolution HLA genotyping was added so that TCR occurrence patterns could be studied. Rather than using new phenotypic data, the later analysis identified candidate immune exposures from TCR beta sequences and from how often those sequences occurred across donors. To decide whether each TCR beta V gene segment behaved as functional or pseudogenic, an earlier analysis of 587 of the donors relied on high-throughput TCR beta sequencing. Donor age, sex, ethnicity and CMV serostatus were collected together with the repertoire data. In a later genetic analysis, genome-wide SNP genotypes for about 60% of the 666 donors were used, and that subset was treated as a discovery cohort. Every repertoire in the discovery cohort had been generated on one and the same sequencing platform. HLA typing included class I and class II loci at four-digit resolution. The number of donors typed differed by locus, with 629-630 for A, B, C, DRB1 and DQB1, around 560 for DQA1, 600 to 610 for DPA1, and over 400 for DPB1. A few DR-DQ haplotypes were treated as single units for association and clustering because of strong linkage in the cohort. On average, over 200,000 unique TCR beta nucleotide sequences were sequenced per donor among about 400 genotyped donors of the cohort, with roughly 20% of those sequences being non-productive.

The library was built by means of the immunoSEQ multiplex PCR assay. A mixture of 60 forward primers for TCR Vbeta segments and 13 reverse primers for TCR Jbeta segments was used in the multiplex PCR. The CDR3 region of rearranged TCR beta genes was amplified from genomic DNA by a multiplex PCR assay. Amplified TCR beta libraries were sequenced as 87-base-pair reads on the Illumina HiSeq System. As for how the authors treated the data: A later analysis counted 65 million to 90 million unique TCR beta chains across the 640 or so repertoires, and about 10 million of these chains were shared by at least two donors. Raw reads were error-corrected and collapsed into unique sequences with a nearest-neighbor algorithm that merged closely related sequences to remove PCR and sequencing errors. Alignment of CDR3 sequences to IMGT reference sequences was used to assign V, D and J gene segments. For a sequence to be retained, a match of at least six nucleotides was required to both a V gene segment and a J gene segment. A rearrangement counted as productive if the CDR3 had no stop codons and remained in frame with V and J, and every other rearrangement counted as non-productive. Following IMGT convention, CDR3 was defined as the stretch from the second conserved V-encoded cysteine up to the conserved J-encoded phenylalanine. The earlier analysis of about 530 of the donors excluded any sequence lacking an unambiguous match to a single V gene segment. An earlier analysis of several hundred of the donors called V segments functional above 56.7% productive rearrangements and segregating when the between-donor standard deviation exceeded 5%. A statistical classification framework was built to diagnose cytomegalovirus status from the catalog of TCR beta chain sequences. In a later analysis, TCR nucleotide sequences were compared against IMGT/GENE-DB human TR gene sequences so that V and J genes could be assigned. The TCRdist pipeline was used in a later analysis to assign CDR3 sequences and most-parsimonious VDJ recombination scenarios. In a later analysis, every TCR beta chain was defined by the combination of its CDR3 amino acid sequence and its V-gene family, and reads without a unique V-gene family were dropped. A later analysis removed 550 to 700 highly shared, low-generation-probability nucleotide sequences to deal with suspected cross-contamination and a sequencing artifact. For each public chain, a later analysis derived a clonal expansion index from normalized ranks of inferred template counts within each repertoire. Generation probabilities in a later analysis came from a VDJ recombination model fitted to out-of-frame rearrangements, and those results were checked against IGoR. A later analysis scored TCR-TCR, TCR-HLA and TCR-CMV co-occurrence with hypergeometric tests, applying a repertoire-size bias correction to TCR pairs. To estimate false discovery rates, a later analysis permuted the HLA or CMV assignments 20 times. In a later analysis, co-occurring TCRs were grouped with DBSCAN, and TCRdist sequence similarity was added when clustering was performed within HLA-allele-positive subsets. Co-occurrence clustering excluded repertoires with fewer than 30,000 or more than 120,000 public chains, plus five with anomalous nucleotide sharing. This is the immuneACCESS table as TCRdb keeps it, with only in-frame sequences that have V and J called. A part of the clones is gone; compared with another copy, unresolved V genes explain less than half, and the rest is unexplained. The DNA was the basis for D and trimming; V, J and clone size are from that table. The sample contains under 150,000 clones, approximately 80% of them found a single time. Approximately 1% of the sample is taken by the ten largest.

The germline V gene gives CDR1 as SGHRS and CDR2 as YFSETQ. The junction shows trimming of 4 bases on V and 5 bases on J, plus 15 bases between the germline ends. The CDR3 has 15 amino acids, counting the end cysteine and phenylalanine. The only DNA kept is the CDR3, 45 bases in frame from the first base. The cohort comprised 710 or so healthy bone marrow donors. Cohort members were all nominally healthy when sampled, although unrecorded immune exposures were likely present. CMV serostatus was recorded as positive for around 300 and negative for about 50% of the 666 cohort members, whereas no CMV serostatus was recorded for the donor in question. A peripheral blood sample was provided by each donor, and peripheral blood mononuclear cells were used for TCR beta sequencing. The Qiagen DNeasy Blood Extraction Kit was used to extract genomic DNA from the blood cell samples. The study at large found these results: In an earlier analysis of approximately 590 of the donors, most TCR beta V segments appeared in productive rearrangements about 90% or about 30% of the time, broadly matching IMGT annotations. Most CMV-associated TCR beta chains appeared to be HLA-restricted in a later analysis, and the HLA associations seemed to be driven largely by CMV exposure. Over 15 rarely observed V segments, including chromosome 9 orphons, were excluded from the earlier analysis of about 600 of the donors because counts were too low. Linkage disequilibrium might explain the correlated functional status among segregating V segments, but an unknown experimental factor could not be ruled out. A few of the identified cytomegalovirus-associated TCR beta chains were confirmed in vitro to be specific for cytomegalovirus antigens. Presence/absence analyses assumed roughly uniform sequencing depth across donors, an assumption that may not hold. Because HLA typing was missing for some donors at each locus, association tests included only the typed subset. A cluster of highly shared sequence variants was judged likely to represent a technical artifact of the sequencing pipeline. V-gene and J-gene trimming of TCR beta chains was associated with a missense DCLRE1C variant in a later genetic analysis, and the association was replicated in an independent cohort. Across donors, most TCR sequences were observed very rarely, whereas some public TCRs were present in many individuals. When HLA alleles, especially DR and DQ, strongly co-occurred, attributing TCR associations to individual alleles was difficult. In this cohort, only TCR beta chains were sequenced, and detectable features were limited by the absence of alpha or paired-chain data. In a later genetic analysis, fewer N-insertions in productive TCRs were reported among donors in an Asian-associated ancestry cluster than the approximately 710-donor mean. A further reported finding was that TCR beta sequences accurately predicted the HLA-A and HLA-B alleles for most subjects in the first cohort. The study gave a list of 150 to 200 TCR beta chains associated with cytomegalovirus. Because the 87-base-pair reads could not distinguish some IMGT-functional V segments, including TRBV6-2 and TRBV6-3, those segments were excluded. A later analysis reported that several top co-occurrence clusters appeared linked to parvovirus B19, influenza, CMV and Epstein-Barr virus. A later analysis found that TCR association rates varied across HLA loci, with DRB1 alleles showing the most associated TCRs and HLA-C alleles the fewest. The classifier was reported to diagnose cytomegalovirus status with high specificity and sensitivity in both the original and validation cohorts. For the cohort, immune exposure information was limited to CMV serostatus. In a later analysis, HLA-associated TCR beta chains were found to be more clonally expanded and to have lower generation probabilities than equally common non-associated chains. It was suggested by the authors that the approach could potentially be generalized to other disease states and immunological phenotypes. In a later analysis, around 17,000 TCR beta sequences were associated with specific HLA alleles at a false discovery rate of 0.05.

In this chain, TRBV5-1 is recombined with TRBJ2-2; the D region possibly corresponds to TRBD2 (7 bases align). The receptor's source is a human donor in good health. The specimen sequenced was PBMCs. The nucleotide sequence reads TGCGCCAGCAGCCTAGAGGGGGGGCAGACCGGGGAGCTGTTTTTT. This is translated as CASSLEGGQTGELFF.